This record covers a single T cell receptor (beta chain). The record originates from a study of blood T cell repertoires in COVID-19. Turning to the study itself: Specimens from acute and convalescent COVID-19 originated in the United States, Italy and Spain. Sources were T cells, B-cell-depleted T cells, or PBMCs; the material itself was cDNA or gDNA.

As originally analysed: Amplifying reference gene primers gave estimates of nucleated cell counts. Some clones are missing from TCRdb's copy, which holds only in-frame ones; the method was immunoSEQ multiplex PCR. That table gives V, J and clone size, and the DNA gave D and trimming. This table holds about 100,000 clones, 85% to 90% found once. The CDR3 runs to 16 residues. J was trimmed by 3 bases and V by 4 bases; bases with no gene match: 12. Germline assignment: CDR1 SGHVS and CDR2 FQNEAQ. Sequenced: peripheral blood. The chain has TRBV7-8 and TRBJ2-7, with TRBD1 matching 7 bases. This clonotype originated in a human donor in a cohort sampled during active COVID-19. CDR3 nucleotides: TGTGCCAGCAGCTCCCTCCCAGGGGGTATAGACTACGAGCAGTACTTC. It is translated as CASSSLPGGIDYEQYF.